The present T cell receptor (beta chain) was sequenced within a study of OX40 agonist ivuxolimab in advanced cancers. Turning to the study itself: Patients were infused with ivuxolimab every 2 weeks at 0.01 to 10 mg/kg. Findings and caveats of the study: Clonal expansion by week 6 occurred in CD4+ and CD8+ blood T cells (at 0.1 to 3.0 mg/kg). The mean number of expanded clones was higher in CD8+ T cells than in CD4+.

Between the trimmed V and J ends, which lost 9 bases and 4 bases, there was a span of 7 bases. Germline V gene lookup returns CDR1 SNHLY and CDR2 FYNNEI. This CDR3 comprises 11 residues. On this clone itself: Its antigen is undetermined.

Exclusion applied to patients with autoimmune disease history or systemic immunosuppression. Some clones are missing from TCRdb's copy, which holds only in-frame ones; the method was immunoSEQ multiplex PCR. The repertoire holds 15,000 to 20,000 clones, with about 86% as singletons. This specimen was CD4+ or CD8+ T cells sorted from blood, taken in a trial of the OX40 agonist ivuxolimab. This TCR was sampled from an adult with an advanced solid tumor such as melanoma, head and neck, liver or kidney cancer. The V call is TRBV2, the J call TRBJ1-3, with unresolved D. This CDR3 is CARNVGNTIYF. CDR3 bases: TGTGCCAGAAACGTGGGAAACACCATATATTTT.